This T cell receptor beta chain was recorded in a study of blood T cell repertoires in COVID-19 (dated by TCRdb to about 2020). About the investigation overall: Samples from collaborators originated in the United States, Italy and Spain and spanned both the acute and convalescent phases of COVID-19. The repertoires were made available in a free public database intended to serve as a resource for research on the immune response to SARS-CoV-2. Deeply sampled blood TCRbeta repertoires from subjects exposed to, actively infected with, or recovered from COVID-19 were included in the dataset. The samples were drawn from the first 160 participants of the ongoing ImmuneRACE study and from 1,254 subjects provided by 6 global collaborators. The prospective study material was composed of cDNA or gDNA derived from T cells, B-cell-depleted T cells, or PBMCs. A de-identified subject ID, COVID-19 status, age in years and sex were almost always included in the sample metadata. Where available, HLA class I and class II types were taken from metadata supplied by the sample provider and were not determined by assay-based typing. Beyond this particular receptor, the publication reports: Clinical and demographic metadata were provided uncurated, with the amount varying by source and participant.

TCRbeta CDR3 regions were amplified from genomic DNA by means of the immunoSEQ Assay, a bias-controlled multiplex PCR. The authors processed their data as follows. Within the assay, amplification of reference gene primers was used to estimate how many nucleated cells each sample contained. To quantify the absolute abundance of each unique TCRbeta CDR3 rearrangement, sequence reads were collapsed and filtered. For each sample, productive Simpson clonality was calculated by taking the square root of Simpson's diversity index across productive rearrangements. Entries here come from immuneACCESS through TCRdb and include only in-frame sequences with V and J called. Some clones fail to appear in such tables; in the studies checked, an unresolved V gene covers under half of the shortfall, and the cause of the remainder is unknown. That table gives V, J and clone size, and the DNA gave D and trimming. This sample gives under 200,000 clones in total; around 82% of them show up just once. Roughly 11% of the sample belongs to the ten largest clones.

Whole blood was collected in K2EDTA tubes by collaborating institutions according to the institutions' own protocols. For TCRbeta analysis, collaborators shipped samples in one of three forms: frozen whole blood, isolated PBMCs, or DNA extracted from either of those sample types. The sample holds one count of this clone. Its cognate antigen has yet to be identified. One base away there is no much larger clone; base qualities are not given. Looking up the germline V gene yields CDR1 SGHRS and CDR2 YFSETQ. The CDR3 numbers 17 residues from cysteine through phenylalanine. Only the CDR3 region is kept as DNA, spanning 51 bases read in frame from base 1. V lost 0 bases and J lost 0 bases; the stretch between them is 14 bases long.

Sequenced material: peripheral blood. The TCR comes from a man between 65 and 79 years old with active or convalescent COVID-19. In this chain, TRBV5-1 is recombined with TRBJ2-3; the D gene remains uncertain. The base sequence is TGCGCCAGCAGCTTGGCCCCCGGCGGCCCTAGCACAGATACGCAGTATTTT. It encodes CASSLAPGGPSTDTQYF. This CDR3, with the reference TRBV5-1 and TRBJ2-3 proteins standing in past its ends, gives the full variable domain KAGVTQTPRYLIKTRGQQVTLSCSPISGHRSVSWYQQTPGQGLQFLFEYFSETQRNKGNFPGRFSGRQFSNSRSEMNVSTLELGDSALYLCASSLAPGGPSTDTQYFGPGTRLTVL.